This entry describes one T cell receptor (beta chain). This entry comes from a study of T cell changes during pregnancy in multiple sclerosis. The data were produced by immunoSEQ multiplex PCR, yet TCRdb's version contains in-frame clones alone and is incomplete. Seen here are 35,000 to 55,000 clones, 90% observed once, and the top ten hold about 4.5%. Germline assignment: CDR1 KGHSH and CDR2 LQKENI. V shed 2 bases and J 0 bases; nucleotides not matched to a gene: 4. This CDR3 is 16 amino acids long. Sequenced material: peripheral blood, taken in the second trimester of pregnancy. This receptor was taken from a female donor in good health, enrolled as a control in a pregnancy study. This chain uses TRBV18 with TRBJ2-3; the match to TRBD2 covers 8 bases. Here the CDR3 reads CASSPLAGTSTDTQYF. The CDR3 coding sequence is TGTGCCAGCTCACCATTAGCGGGGACTAGCACAGATACGCAGTATTTT.